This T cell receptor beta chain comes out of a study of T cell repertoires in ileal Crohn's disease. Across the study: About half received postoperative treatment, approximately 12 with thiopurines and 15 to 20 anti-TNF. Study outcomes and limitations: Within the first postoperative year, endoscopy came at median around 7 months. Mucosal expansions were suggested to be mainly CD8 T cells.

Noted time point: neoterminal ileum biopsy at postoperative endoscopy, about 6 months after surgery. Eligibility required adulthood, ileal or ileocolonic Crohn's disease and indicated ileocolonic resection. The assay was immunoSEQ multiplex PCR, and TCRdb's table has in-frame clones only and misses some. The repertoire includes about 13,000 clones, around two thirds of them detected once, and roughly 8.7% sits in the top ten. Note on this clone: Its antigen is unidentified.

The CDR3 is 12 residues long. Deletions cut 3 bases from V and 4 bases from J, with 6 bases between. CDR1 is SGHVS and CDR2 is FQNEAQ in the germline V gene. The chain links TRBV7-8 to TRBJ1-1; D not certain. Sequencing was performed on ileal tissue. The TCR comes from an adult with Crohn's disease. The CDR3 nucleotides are TGTGCCAGCAGCTTCTCCGGCACTGAAGCTTTCTTT. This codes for CASSFSGTEAFF.